These 29 T cell receptor beta chains originate from one sample sequenced in a study of blood T cell repertoires in COVID-19. Profiled with immunoSEQ multiplex PCR; TCRdb holds only in-frame clones, not every one. This sample carries about 320,000 clones, over 90% of them seen once, and the ten largest clones take 3.5% to 5%. The sample comprised PBMCs or T cells enriched from blood (not recorded which). These receptors originate from a woman aged 25 to 45 who had been exposed to COVID-19.

The rearrangement uses TRBV13 and TRBJ2-5, with 7 bases that match TRBD2. From germline, CDR1 is PRHDT and CDR2 FYEKMQ (reference sequence). The CDR3 spans 16 residues. J gave up 2 bases and V 0 bases, and 6 bases lay outside the gene matches. As DNA, the CDR3 is TGTGCCAGCAGCTTAGGGGGCGGGGGAGATCAAGAGACCCAGTACTTC. It encodes CASSLGGGGDQETQYF.

CDR3 in amino acids: CASSLGRTGGSAGNTIYF. The CDR3 region has the DNA TGCGCCAGCAGCTTGGGAAGGACAGGGGGTTCTGCTGGAAACACCATATATTTT. J is TRBJ1-3 and V is TRBV5-1; 10 nucleotides line up with TRBD1. The trim removed 0 bases at V and 2 bases at J, leaving 8 bases unmatched. In germline, CDR1 is SGHRS, CDR2 YFSETQ. There are 18 residues in the CDR3.

The rearrangement joins TRBV4-3 to TRBJ1-2; D not certain. Germline CDR1 and CDR2: LGHNA and YSLEER. Between the trimmed V and J ends, which lost 0 bases and 4 bases, there was a span of 9 bases. This CDR3 spans 14 amino acids. CDR3 DNA sequence: TGCGCCAGCAGCCAAGACAACAGCCTCTATGGCTACACCTTC. It is translated as CASSQDNSLYGYTF.

The CDR3 region is CAWVSGGRNNEQFF. The DNA for the CDR3 is TGTGCCTGGGTCTCCGGGGGAAGAAACAATGAGCAGTTCTTC. V gene TRBV30 combines with J gene TRBJ2-1; maybe TRBD2 (6 bases). The CDR3 length is 14 residues. Germline V gives CDR1 GTSNPN, CDR2 SVGIG (reference sequence). Between the trimmed V and J ends, which lost 5 bases and 5 bases, there was a span of 16 bases.

The gene calls are TRBV6-5 and TRBJ1-2; 8 bases match TRBD1. Trimming took 5 bases from V and 6 from J; bases not matched to a gene: 8. The CDR3 is 14 residues long. Germline V gene data show CDR1 as MNHEY and CDR2 as SVGAGI. The CDR3 bases are TGTGCCAGCAGTCTCGGACAGGGACGAGATGGCTACACCTTC. It codes for CASSLGQGRDGYTF.

The rearrangement uses TRBV5-1 and TRBJ1-3; D possibly corresponds to TRBD1 (5 bases). From germline, CDR1 is SGHRS and CDR2 YFSETQ. This CDR3 is 14 amino acids long. Trimming cost V 4 bases and J 3 bases, with 11 bases left between them. DNA of the CDR3: TGCGCCAGCAGCAGTGGGGCTAGTGGAAACACCATATATTTT. This translates into CASSSGASGNTIYF.

This chain joins TRBV6-5 and TRBJ1-2; tentatively, D is TRBD1 (5 bases). The CDR3 length is 16 residues. Germline CDR1 MNHEY, CDR2 SVGAGI. V was pared by 4 bases and J by 3 bases, with 18 bases between. The CDR3 region has the DNA TGTGCCAGCAGTTCCACTCGCAGGGCCGGTCACTATGGCTACACCTTC. It codes for CASSSTRRAGHYGYTF.

The chain carries TRBV6-2 or TRBV6-3 and TRBJ2-6; the D gene is possibly TRBD1 (5 bases). CDR3 length equals 17 residues. V gave up 6 bases and J gave up 1 base, with 16 bases separating them. Germline assignment: CDR1 MNHEY and CDR2 SVGEGT. The CDR3 DNA follows: TGTGCCAGCAGCCCTCCTCCTGGGGCTTCTGGGGCCAACGTCCTGACTTTC. Its protein product is CASSPPPGASGANVLTF.

This clone appeared a single time. The rearrangement joins TRBV18 to TRBJ2-2, with a weak D call TRBD1 (5 bases). V gave up 3 bases and J gave up 1 base, with 9 bases separating them. CDR1 is KGHSH and CDR2 is LQKENI in the germline V gene. This CDR3 region has 15 residues. CDR3 nucleotide sequence: TGTGCCAGCTCACCCAGACAGAGGAACACCGGGGAGCTGTTTTTT. It is translated as CASSPRQRNTGELFF.

The genes are TRBV13 and TRBJ1-2; a weak D match, TRBD1 (6 bases). The CDR3 spans 15 residues. Germline V gives CDR1 PRHDT, CDR2 FYEKMQ (reference sequence). Trimming removed 1 base at V and 8 bases at J, with 17 bases between. The CDR3 sequence: CASSLVQGITRGYTF. The CDR3 nucleotides read TGTGCCAGCAGCTTAGTTCAGGGGATCACGCGCGGCTACACCTTC.

V usage is TRBV7-2 and J usage is TRBJ1-5; perhaps TRBD1 as D (5 bases). This CDR3 region has 14 residues. V gave up 8 bases and J gave up 2 bases, with 13 bases separating them. Germline V CDR1 and CDR2: SGHTA, FQGNSA. The DNA of the CDR3 is TGTGCCAGCGGGGCGGGGAGCGGCAATCAGCCCCAGCATTTT. Protein sequence: CASGAGSGNQPQHF.

This clone was detected a few times. This chain uses TRBV5-1 with TRBJ2-2; 10 bases line up with TRBD2. From germline, CDR1 is SGHRS and CDR2 YFSETQ. The CDR3 runs 20 residues. V trimming: 0 bases; J trimming: 2 bases; junction bases outside the gene matches: 13. CDR3 in amino acids: CASSLGTIASGGLNTGELFF. The CDR3 bases are TGCGCCAGCAGCTTGGGGACTATTGCTAGCGGGGGCCTTAACACCGGGGAGCTGTTTTTT. The full variable domain, with the rest looked up from reference TRBV5-1 and TRBJ2-2, is KAGVTQTPRYLIKTRGQQVTLSCSPISGHRSVSWYQQTPGQGLQFLFEYFSETQRNKGNFPGRFSGRQFSNSRSEMNVSTLELGDSALYLCASSLGTIASGGLNTGELFFGEGSRLTVL.

The J gene is TRBJ2-3, the V gene TRBV3-1 (or the pseudogene TRBV3-2); D uncertain. The CDR3 extends over 14 amino acids. Germline V gene sequence: CDR1 LGHDT, CDR2 YNNKEL (reference sequence). V gave up 5 bases and J gave up 0 bases, with 9 bases separating them. The DNA for the CDR3 is TGTGCCAGCAGCGAATACTCTAGCACAGATACGCAGTATTTT. It codes for CASSEYSSTDTQYF.

The J gene is TRBJ2-1, the V gene TRBV18; 7 nucleotides align to TRBD2. This CDR3 has 14 residues. Germline assignment: CDR1 KGHSH and CDR2 LQKENI. The V segment lost 4 bases and the J segment 5 bases; nucleotides outside the gene matches: 5. CDR3 bases: TGTGCCAGCTCACATGGGAGGGTTAACAATGAGCAGTTCTTC. Translated: CASSHGRVNNEQFF. The full variable domain, its missing parts supplied by reference TRBV18 and TRBJ2-1, is NAGVMQNPRHLVRRRGQEARLRCSPMKGHSHVYWYRQLPEEGLKFMVYLQKENIIDESGMPKERFSAEFPKEGPSILRIQQVVRGDSAAYFCASSHGRVNNEQFFGPGTRLTVL.

The chain uses TRBV6-5 and TRBJ2-7; 7 nucleotides match TRBD2. CDR3 length: 16 residues. Germline V gene lookup returns CDR1 MNHEY and CDR2 SVGAGI. Trimming took 0 bases from V and 6 from J; bases not matched to a gene: 11. CDR3 region: CASSYSIARGLSEQYF. The CDR3 DNA follows: TGTGCCAGCAGTTACTCGATTGCGCGGGGGTTAAGCGAGCAGTACTTC.

This clone was counted a single time. This chain joins TRBV7-2 and TRBJ2-7; 7 nucleotides line up with TRBD2. The CDR3 has 16 residues. The V gene end was trimmed by 5 bases and the J gene end by 0 bases; junction bases not matched to a gene: 10. Germline CDR1 is SGHTA and CDR2 is FQGNSA. CDR3 DNA: TGTGCCAGCAGCACAGAGGCGGGGGAGAGCTCCTACGAGCAGTACTTC. This sequence encodes CASSTEAGESSYEQYF.

CDR3 coding DNA: TGTGCCTGGAGTGTACTCAGACAACAGGAGACTGAAGCTTTCTTT. Its translation: CAWSVLRQQETEAFF. The rearrangement links TRBV30 to TRBJ1-1; possible D gene TRBD1, 5 bases. The CDR3 extends over 15 amino acids. Germline assignment: CDR1 GTSNPN and CDR2 SVGIG (reference sequence). V lost 0 bases and J 5 bases, leaving 16 bases between the germline ends.

V gene TRBV6-6 combines with J gene TRBJ1-6; 7 bases are shared with TRBD1. Germline trimming cut 5 bases from V and 14 bases from J; bases unmatched to any gene: 21. The CDR3 length is 17 residues. Germline CDR1 MNHNY, CDR2 SVGAGI (reference sequence). The CDR3 sequence is CASSPWTGYPILVALHF. The DNA of the CDR3 is TGTGCCAGCAGTCCCTGGACAGGCTACCCCATATTAGTAGCCCTCCACTTT.

This clone was picked up one time. V is TRBV30 and J is TRBJ1-2; possibly TRBD1 for D (6 bases). In germline, CDR1 is GTSNPN, CDR2 SVGIG (reference sequence). The CDR3 covers 13 residues. The V gene lost 1 base and the J gene lost 3 bases, with 9 bases spanning the gap. The CDR3 is CAWSGQAHYGYTF. Written as DNA, the CDR3 is TGTGCCTGGAGTGGACAGGCCCACTATGGCTACACCTTC.

J is TRBJ2-7 and V is TRBV24-1; no definite D call. Trimming took off 0 bases at V and 4 bases at J, with 6 bases between the two ends. Germline CDR1 reads KGHDR; CDR2 reads SFDVKD. The CDR3 is 13 amino acids. The CDR3 bases are TGTGCCACCAGTGATTTGTCCACATACGAGCAGTACTTC. Translation gives CATSDLSTYEQYF.

This clone was picked up one time. The rearrangement uses TRBV19 and TRBJ1-2, with 10 bases aligning to TRBD1. The CDR3 runs to 15 residues. CDR1 is LNHDA, CDR2 SQIVND, per germline (reference sequence). Trimming at V came to 5 bases and at J to 3 bases, leaving 6 bases not matched to a gene. DNA for the CDR3: TGTGCCAGTAGTTGGGGACAGGGGCTTGACTATGGCTACACCTTC. It translates to CASSWGQGLDYGYTF.

The gene calls are TRBV25-1 and TRBJ2-2; D is possibly TRBD1 (6 bases). This CDR3 spans 16 amino acids. V was pared by 5 bases and J by 2 bases, with 15 bases between. CDR1 and CDR2 (germline): MGHDK, SYGVNS. The CDR3 nucleotides read TGTGCCAGCAGTCACCTTGGACAGAAAAACACCGGGGAGCTGTTTTTT. Protein: CASSHLGQKNTGELFF. The complete variable domain, with remaining parts taken from reference TRBV25-1 and TRBJ2-2, reads EADIYQTPRYLVIGTGKKITLECSQTMGHDKMYWYQQDPGMELHLIHYSYGVNSTEKGDLSSESTVSRIRTEHFPLTLESARPSHTSQYLCASSHLGQKNTGELFFGEGSRLTVL.

The J gene is TRBJ1-1, the V gene TRBV18; TRBD1 aligns across 7 bases. CDR3 size: 15 residues. V was clipped by 0 bases and J by 6 bases; unmatched bases: 7. CDR1 is KGHSH, CDR2 LQKENI, per germline. For the CDR3, the DNA is TGTGCCAGCTCACCACCCTGGAAAGGGGGCTCTGAAGCTTTCTTT. It specifies CASSPPWKGGSEAFF.

This rearrangement joins TRBV29-1 to TRBJ1-5; D may be TRBD1 (5 bases). Germline V lookup: CDR1 SQVTM, CDR2 ANQGSEA. The CDR3 runs 12 residues. The V end lost 6 bases, the J end lost 6 bases, and 12 bases lay between the germline ends. The CDR3 region has the DNA TGCAGCGTCCGTAAGACAGTTCAGCCCCAGCATTTT. Residues: CSVRKTVQPQHF.

The chain has TRBV5-1 and TRBJ1-1, with D tentatively TRBD1 (5 bases). V was pared by 1 base and J by 4 bases, with 11 bases between. Germline-derived CDR1 and CDR2 are SGHRS and YFSETQ. The CDR3 runs to 14 residues. The CDR3 DNA follows: TGCGCCAGCAGCTTGTATCAGGGTGGCACTGAAGCTTTCTTT. This gives the protein CASSLYQGGTEAFF.

This chain links TRBV7-9 with TRBJ2-2; D unclear. The CDR3 runs to 17 residues. The V and J ends lost 5 bases and 4 bases respectively, with 20 bases between them. Germline V CDR1 and CDR2: SEHNR, FQNEAQ (reference sequence). CDR3 in DNA: TGTGCCAGCAGCCCTATCCTGAGCGCCTCGTTCACCGGGGAGCTGTTTTTT. Translated: CASSPILSASFTGELFF.

The chain employs TRBV12-3 or TRBV12-4 and TRBJ1-1; 7 bases fit TRBD1. This CDR3 comprises 12 residues. Trimming removed 2 bases from V and 8 bases from J; junction bases left unmatched: 2. The chain's CDR3 is CASSLSDREAFF. In nucleotides, the CDR3 is TGTGCCAGCAGTTTATCGGACAGGGAAGCTTTCTTT.

The rearrangement uses TRBV25-1 and TRBJ1-2; weak D call: TRBD1 (6 bases). Germline CDR1 is MGHDK and CDR2 is SYGVNS. V lost 1 base and J 8 bases, leaving 8 bases between the germline ends. The CDR3 sequence is 12 residues long. The CDR3 DNA follows: TGTGCCAGCAGTGAATCGGGGGGCGGCTACACCTTC. Protein sequence: CASSESGGGYTF.

This chain links TRBV3-1 (or the pseudogene TRBV3-2) with TRBJ1-2; D gene unclear. Trimming took 0 bases from V and 3 from J, leaving 8 bases between them. Germline V CDR1 and CDR2: LGHDT, YNNKEL (reference sequence). The CDR3 is made up of 14 amino acids. CDR3 residues: CASSQDRSYYGYTF. CDR3 nucleotides: TGTGCCAGCAGCCAAGATCGTAGTTACTATGGCTACACCTTC.